The present TCR beta chain was sequenced within a study of T cell changes during pregnancy in multiple sclerosis. Profiled with immunoSEQ multiplex PCR; TCRdb holds only in-frame clones, not every one. This repertoire shows roughly 57,000 clones, about 90% found once; its top ten account for about 0.6%. This clone was recorded once. J was trimmed by 0 bases and V by 3 bases; bases with no gene match: 4. This CDR3 comprises 16 residues. Per the germline V gene, CDR1 is SGHNT and CDR2 is YYREEE (reference sequence). The specimen comprised CD4+ T cells from peripheral blood mononuclear cells, sampled after pregnancy. This sequence was found in a female donor with multiple sclerosis, enrolled in a pregnancy study. The rearrangement joins TRBV5-4 to TRBJ2-3, with 10 nucleotides matching TRBD2. Here the CDR3 reads CASSYRLAGSTDTQYF. The CDR3 nucleotides read TGTGCCAGCAGCTATCGACTAGCGGGTAGCACAGATACGCAGTATTTT.